Following are 21 T cell receptor beta chains from one sample sequenced in a study of T-cell reconstitution after alpha-beta-depleted transplantation in children. For TCRbeta, the library was prepared with unique molecular identifiers. TCRdb re-called the PCR reads with MiXCR, one entry per CDR3 protein. Here the sample spans under 400,000 distinct CDR3 sequences, around 20% being singletons. This sample comprised PBMCs, mostly from graft donor cells, obtained 180 days after TCRalphabeta/CD19-depleted stem cell transplant. The receptors stem from a male patient aged 10 to 17 who had a stem cell transplant for acute lymphoblastic leukemia, so the T cells may come from the graft donor.

The chain carries TRBV20-1 and TRBJ2-1; 8 nucleotides agree with TRBD2. The germline V gene encodes CDR1 DFQATT and CDR2 SNEGSKA (reference sequence). V gave up 3 bases and J gave up 2 bases; unmatched junction bases: 6. CDR3 length equals 15 residues. CDR3: CSARKIAGPYNEQFF. In nucleotides, the CDR3 is TGCAGTGCTAGGAAGATAGCGGGACCCTACAATGAGCAGTTCTTC.

There are a few counts of this clonotype. This chain uses TRBV5-1 with TRBJ2-7, with 9 positions matching TRBD2. The germline CDR1 and CDR2 sequences are SGHRS and YFSETQ. Trimming at V came to 0 bases and at J to 3 bases, leaving 7 bases not matched to a gene. The CDR3 consists of 16 residues. The CDR3 DNA follows: TGCGCCAGCAGCTTGGCAAGCGGGAGGTCCCTCTACGAGCAGTACTTC. Translated: CASSLASGRSLYEQYF. Variable domain in full (rest from reference TRBV5-1 and TRBJ2-7): KAGVTQTPRYLIKTRGQQVTLSCSPISGHRSVSWYQQTPGQGLQFLFEYFSETQRNKGNFPGRFSGRQFSNSRSEMNVSTLELGDSALYLCASSLASGRSLYEQYFGPGTRLTVT.

This clonotype was counted only a few times. The rearrangement joins TRBV27 to TRBJ1-2; 9 bases agree with TRBD1. V lost 3 bases and J lost 7; bases outside the gene matches: 12. The CDR3 contains 16 residues. Germline loops: CDR1 MNHEY, CDR2 SMNVEV (reference sequence). The CDR3 loop is CASSFEVGQGVGGYTF. The CDR3 DNA is TGTGCCAGCAGTTTTGAGGTGGGACAGGGTGTTGGTGGCTACACCTTC.

The chain couples TRBV29-1 to TRBJ2-1; 7 nucleotides line up with TRBD2. V shed 4 bases and J 6 bases; nucleotides not matched to a gene: 9. The CDR3 covers 14 residues. The germline V gene encodes CDR1 SQVTM and CDR2 ANQGSEA. The CDR3 reads CSVAPRTRANEQFF. CDR3 bases: TGCAGCGTTGCCCCCCGGACTAGAGCCAATGAGCAGTTCTTC.

The CDR3 region has the DNA TGTGCCACCAGTGATGACTTCCCGTACCAAGAGACCCAGTACTTC. Translation: CATSDDFPYQETQYF. This sequence joins TRBV24-1 and TRBJ2-5; the D is unclear. Germline V gene sequence: CDR1 KGHDR, CDR2 SFDVKD. With 3 bases removed from V and 0 bases from J, the gap between germline ends came to 10 bases. The CDR3 sequence is 15 residues long.

The chain employs TRBV12-3 or TRBV12-4 and TRBJ2-1; D not certain. This CDR3 region has 16 residues. V gave up 2 bases and J gave up 3 bases, with 14 bases separating them. CDR3 loop: CASSLYAQSNYNEQFF. The CDR3 DNA is TGTGCCAGCAGTTTATATGCCCAATCCAACTACAATGAGCAGTTCTTC.

This chain uses TRBV7-2 with TRBJ2-7, with D possibly matching TRBD2 (6 bases). V was clipped by 5 bases and J by 6 bases, with 23 bases between them. In germline, CDR1 is SGHTA, CDR2 FQGNSA. The CDR3 sequence is 16 residues long. For the CDR3, the DNA is TGTGCCAGCAGCCTTTTGTTTGCGGGACGCCCGGGCGAGCAGTACTTC. Its protein product is CASSLLFAGRPGEQYF.

This clonotype was picked up many times. The chain combines TRBV6-5 with TRBJ2-1; 14 bases map to TRBD2. Germline lookup yields CDR1 MNHEY and CDR2 SVGAGI. V dropped 5 bases and J dropped 5; count of bases not matched to a gene: 5. The CDR3 totals 16 residues. DNA of the CDR3: TGTGCCAGCAGTCGACTAGCGGGAGGGGTGGACAATGAGCAGTTCTTC. It yields the protein CASSRLAGGVDNEQFF.

The V and J genes are TRBV11-1 and TRBJ2-6; no clear D gene. Trimming removed 3 bases at V and 2 bases at J, with 14 bases between. The germline V gene has CDR1 SGHAT and CDR2 FQDESV (reference sequence). The CDR3 has 17 amino acids. The CDR3 is CASSFPLSAAGANVLTF. DNA for the CDR3: TGTGCCAGCAGCTTCCCCCTCAGCGCCGCTGGGGCCAACGTCCTGACTTTC.

This clonotype was found a few times. The rearrangement joins TRBV29-1 to TRBJ1-2, with a tentative D call TRBD1 (5 bases). The CDR3 is 14 residues long. Trimming stripped 1 base from V and 5 bases from J, with 14 bases between. Germline V gene data show CDR1 as SQVTM and CDR2 as ANQGSEA. CDR3 loop: CSVEGGTEIYGYTF. The CDR3 DNA is TGCAGCGTTGAAGGGGGGACGGAAATTTATGGCTACACCTTC.

Points on this clonotype: Its ends do not fully match the called genes, so a read error is possible. The J gene is TRBJ2-7, the V gene TRBV5-1; a possible D gene is TRBD1 (6 bases). Germline CDR1 reads SGHRS; CDR2 reads YFSETQ. The CDR3 is 12 amino acids. The CDR3 nucleotides read TGCGCCAGCAGCCTACAGGGCTACGAGCAGTGCTTC. Protein product: CASSLQGYEQCF.

This chain links TRBV5-5 with TRBJ2-5, with D maybe TRBD2 (5 bases). The ends were cut back, 2 bases at V and 0 bases at J, with 14 bases in the middle. This CDR3 has 16 residues. CDR1 is SGHKS and CDR2 is YYEKEE in the germline V gene (reference sequence). The CDR3 DNA sequence: TGTGCCAGCAGCTTATACGAGGGTTTGGACCAAGAGACCCAGTACTTC. This translates into CASSLYEGLDQETQYF.

The gene calls are TRBV5-6 and TRBJ2-5; 14 nucleotides align to TRBD2. Per germline, CDR1 SGHDT and CDR2 YYEEEE. The CDR3 is 16 residues long. Trimming took 4 bases from V and 2 from J; bases not matched to a gene: 4. CDR3 amino acids: CASSTGLAGGQETQYF. DNA of the CDR3: TGTGCCAGCAGCACCGGACTAGCGGGAGGACAAGAGACCCAGTACTTC.

This clonotype has only one observation. The chain links TRBV21-1 to TRBJ2-2; the tabulated D call, TRBD1, remains unverified against the DNA. TRBV21-1 is a listed pseudogene. This CDR3 has 18 residues. CDR3 sequence reads: CASNTGTHVGRRTGELFF. The CDR3, as DNA: TGTGCCAGCAATACCGGGACACACGTGGGAAGAAGGACCGGGGAGCTGTTTTTT.

This clonotype was seen at least ten times. The chain recombines TRBV6-2 or TRBV6-3 with TRBJ1-1; D gene ambiguous. The CDR3 runs 14 residues. Trimming removed 4 bases at V and 8 bases at J, with 17 bases between. The germline CDR1 and CDR2 sequences are MNHEY and SVGEGT. The CDR3 region is CASSSAARRLEAFF. CDR3 in DNA: TGTGCCAGCAGTTCTGCAGCCCGTCGACTAGAAGCTTTCTTT.

V is TRBV11-3 and J is TRBJ2-1, with 8 bases lining up with TRBD2. The CDR3 runs 14 residues. J lost 10 bases, V lost 5 bases, and 10 bases had no gene match. The germline gives CDR1 SGHNT, CDR2 YENEEA. CDR3 bases: TGTGCCAGCAGCCCCGGGACTAGTTCAAGGGAGCAGTTCTTC. Protein product: CASSPGTSSREQFF.

V and J are TRBV9 and TRBJ1-2, with 7 nucleotides matching TRBD1. With 2 bases clipped from V and 8 bases from J, the junction kept 15 bases outside the gene matches. The CDR3 spans 16 residues. Germline V CDR1 and CDR2: SGDLS, YYNGEE. CDR3 DNA sequence: TGTGCCAGCAGCGTTACCAACCCCGGACAGGAGGGAGGCTACACCTTC. Translating gives CASSVTNPGQEGGYTF.

Written as DNA, the CDR3 is TGCAGTGCTAGCCCCGACAGGGGGAACACTGAAGCTTTCTTT. Translating gives CSASPDRGNTEAFF. V and J are TRBV20-1 and TRBJ1-1; 8 bases agree with TRBD1. Germline CDR1 is DFQATT and CDR2 is SNEGSKA (reference sequence). The CDR3 is 14 residues long. J gave up 1 base and V 3 bases, and 4 bases lay outside the gene matches.

This clonotype was seen only a few times. The gene calls are TRBV4-1 and TRBJ2-3, with D perhaps TRBD1 (5 bases). The CDR3 has 13 amino acids. With 2 bases removed from V and 3 bases from J, the gap between germline ends came to 6 bases. Germline V gene lookup returns CDR1 MGHRA and CDR2 YSYEKL. CDR3 protein: CASSQTGTDTQYF. The DNA of the CDR3 is TGCGCCAGCAGCCAAACAGGAACAGATACGCAGTATTTT.

The rearrangement uses TRBV6-5 and TRBJ2-7, with a possible D match to TRBD2 (5 bases). Germline V gene data show CDR1 as MNHEY and CDR2 as SVGAGI. Trimming took off 3 bases at V and 2 bases at J, with 8 bases between the two ends. There are 13 residues in the CDR3. The CDR3 DNA sequence: TGTGCCAGCAGTTATTCGACTACCTACGAGCAGTACTTC. It translates to CASSYSTTYEQYF.

This clonotype came up a few times. The chain links TRBV20-1 to TRBJ2-7; the D is unclear. Germline values: CDR1 DFQATT, CDR2 SNEGSKA (reference sequence). The V end was cut by 6 bases, the J end by 4 bases, with 22 bases between. This CDR3 contains 15 residues. CDR3 coding DNA: TGCAGTGCCGAGCCCTCTAGTTTCGGGCAATACGAGCAGTACTTC. Translated: CSAEPSSFGQYEQYF.